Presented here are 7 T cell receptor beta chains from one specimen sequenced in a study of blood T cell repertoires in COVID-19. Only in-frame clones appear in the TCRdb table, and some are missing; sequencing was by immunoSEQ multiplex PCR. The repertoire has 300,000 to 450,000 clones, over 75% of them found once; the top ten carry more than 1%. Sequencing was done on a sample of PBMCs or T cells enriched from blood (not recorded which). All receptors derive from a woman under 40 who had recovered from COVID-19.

CDR3 amino acids: CATSVSGLAGGHNNEQFF. For the CDR3, the DNA is TGTGCCACCAGTGTCTCGGGCCTAGCGGGGGGACATAACAATGAGCAGTTCTTC. The V call is TRBV24-1, the J call TRBJ2-1; 11 nucleotides line up with TRBD2. CDR3 length: 18 residues. Unmatched junction bases numbered 13, after V lost 5 bases and J lost 5 bases. Looked up from germline, CDR1 is KGHDR and CDR2 is SFDVKD.

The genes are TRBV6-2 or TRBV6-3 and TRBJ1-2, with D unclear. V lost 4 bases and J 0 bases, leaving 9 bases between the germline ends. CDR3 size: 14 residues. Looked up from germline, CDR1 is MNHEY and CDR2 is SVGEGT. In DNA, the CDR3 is TGTGCCAGCAGTTCGAGCAGCGCTAACTATGGCTACACCTTC. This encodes CASSSSSANYGYTF.

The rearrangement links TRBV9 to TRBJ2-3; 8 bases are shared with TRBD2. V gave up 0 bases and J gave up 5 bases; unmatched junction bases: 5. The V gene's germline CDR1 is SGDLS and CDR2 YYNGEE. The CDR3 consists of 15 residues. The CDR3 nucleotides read TGTGCCAGCAGCGTAGACGGGGGGGCCGTAGATACGCAGTATTTT. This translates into CASSVDGGAVDTQYF.

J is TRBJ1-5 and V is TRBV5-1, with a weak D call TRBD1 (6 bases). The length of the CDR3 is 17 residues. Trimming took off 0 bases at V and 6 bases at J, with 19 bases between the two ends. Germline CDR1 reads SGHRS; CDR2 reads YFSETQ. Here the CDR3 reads CASSLAVPRGLGQPQHF. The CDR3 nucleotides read TGCGCCAGCAGCTTGGCCGTTCCCAGGGGTTTAGGTCAGCCCCAGCATTTT.

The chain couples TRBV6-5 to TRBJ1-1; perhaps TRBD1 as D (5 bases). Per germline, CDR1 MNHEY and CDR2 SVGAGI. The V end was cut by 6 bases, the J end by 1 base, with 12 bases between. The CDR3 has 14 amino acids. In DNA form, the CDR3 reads TGTGCCAGCAGAAATGGACATTCGAACACTGAAGCTTTCTTT. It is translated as CASRNGHSNTEAFF.

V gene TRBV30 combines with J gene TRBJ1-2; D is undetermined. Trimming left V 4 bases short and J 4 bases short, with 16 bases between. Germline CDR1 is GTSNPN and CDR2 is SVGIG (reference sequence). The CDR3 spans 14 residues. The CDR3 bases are TGTGCCTGGATGAGGGAGGAATTGGGCTATGGCTACACCTTC. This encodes CAWMREELGYGYTF.

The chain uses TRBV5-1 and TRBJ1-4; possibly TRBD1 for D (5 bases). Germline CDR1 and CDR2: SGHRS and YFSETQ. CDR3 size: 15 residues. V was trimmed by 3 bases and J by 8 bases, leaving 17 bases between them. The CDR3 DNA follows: TGCGCCAGCAGCTCCAGGGATGGGGAGGGAGAAAAACTGTTTTTT. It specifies CASSSRDGEGEKLFF.